The present TCR beta chain was sequenced within a study of shared clonotypes between healthy human individuals. Study context: CD4 naive cells filled three plates per donor, CD4 memory three, CD8 naive two and CD8 memory one.

CDR3 length equals 14 residues. Germline lookup yields CDR1 SGHTA and CDR2 FQGNSA. The V and J ends lost 2 bases and 5 bases respectively, with 12 bases between them. The test was conducted at deep level. Here immunoSEQ multiplex PCR was the method, and the copy in TCRdb shows in-frame clones only, minus some. The sample carries around 1.1 million clones, approximately 80% recorded once. For this clone: Antigen specificity is unknown.

Study-level points and caveats: An expected dependence of interdonor clonotype sharing on sequencing depth was noted. Estimated richness values were generally larger in naive subsets than in memory subsets.

The sequence derives from a man aged 18 to 29 in good health. Some clones in this sample may be carry-over from other donors' samples. The source material was memory CD4+ T cells from PBMCs. Noted subset: CD45RA-negative fraction. The chain is built from TRBV7-2 and TRBJ1-2, with D tentatively TRBD1 (5 bases). CDR3 loop: CASSLNQGPYGYTF. For the CDR3, the DNA is TGTGCCAGCAGCTTAAATCAGGGCCCTTATGGCTACACCTTC.